One sample yielded the 20 T cell receptor beta chains listed below, sequenced in a study of cytomegalovirus exposure and HLA in healthy donors. PCR primers comprised 60 Vbeta and 13 Jbeta primers. The protocol was immunoSEQ multiplex PCR, while the TCRdb copy is restricted to in-frame clones and leaves out a portion. The data show some 120,000 clones, 82% seen once. Sequencing was carried out using PBMCs. These receptor sequences come from a male donor in good health and CMV-seropositive.

The chain has TRBV19 and TRBJ2-2, with 7 bases aligning to TRBD2. CDR1 and CDR2 (germline): LNHDA, SQIVND (reference sequence). CDR3 size: 14 residues. V dropped 8 bases and J dropped 4; count of bases not matched to a gene: 7. Here the CDR3 reads CASCTSAFTGELFF. The CDR3 nucleotides read TGTGCCAGTTGCACTAGCGCGTTCACCGGGGAGCTGTTTTTT.

V usage is TRBV19 and J usage is TRBJ1-5; 10 bases match TRBD1. The CDR3 is made up of 19 amino acids. Germline CDR1 is LNHDA and CDR2 is SQIVND (reference sequence). J lost 1 base, V lost 3 bases, and 12 bases had no gene match. CDR3 loop: CASSIGFRDRGRSNQPQHF. Written as DNA, the CDR3 is TGTGCCAGTAGTATTGGGTTCCGGGACAGGGGAAGGAGCAATCAGCCCCAGCATTTT. Complete variable domain (other parts from reference TRBV19 and TRBJ1-5): DGGITQSPKYLFRKEGQNVTLSCEQNLNHDAMYWYRQDPGQGLRLIYYSQIVNDFQKGDIAEGYSVSREKKESFPLTVTSAQKNPTAFYLCASSIGFRDRGRSNQPQHFGDGTRLSIL.

The V call is TRBV19, the J call TRBJ1-1; a possible D gene is TRBD1 (5 bases). Trimming took 8 bases from V and 5 from J, leaving 15 bases between them. Germline-derived CDR1 and CDR2 are LNHDA and SQIVND (reference sequence). The CDR3 consists of 13 residues. The CDR3 bases are TGTGCCAGTGGAATGGGGTCAGGGACTGAAGCTTTCTTT. The encoded protein is CASGMGSGTEAFF.

The gene calls are TRBV7-9 and TRBJ1-3; D gene unclear. V lost 1 base to trimming and J lost 0 bases, with 4 bases between them. Germline V gene sequence: CDR1 SEHNR, CDR2 FQNEAQ (reference sequence). CDR3 length: 14 amino acids. The CDR3 DNA reads as TGTGCCAGCAGCTTAGTCGTCTCTGGAAACACCATATATTTT. Amino acids: CASSLVVSGNTIYF.

This chain connects TRBV4-3 to TRBJ1-2; 8 nucleotides match TRBD1. Trimming cost V 4 bases and J 7 bases; bases outside gene matches: 8. Germline loops: CDR1 LGHNA, CDR2 YSLEER. This CDR3 spans 14 amino acids. The CDR3 region has the DNA TGCGCCAGCAGCCTCAACAGGGGGGACTTTGGCTACACCTTC. This gives the protein CASSLNRGDFGYTF.

This chain uses TRBV19 with TRBJ2-5; D unresolved. Germline assignment: CDR1 LNHDA and CDR2 SQIVND (reference sequence). The CDR3 totals 14 residues. Trimming stripped 3 bases from V and 4 bases from J, with 12 bases between. Written as DNA, the CDR3 is TGTGCCAGTAGTATCGGAACTACCGGAGAGACCCAGTACTTC. Translating gives CASSIGTTGETQYF.

The chain employs TRBV7-8 and TRBJ1-1; weak D call: TRBD1 (5 bases). V was cut by 0 bases and J by 1 base, with 9 bases left in between. The CDR3 is made up of 15 amino acids. Germline V CDR1 and CDR2: SGHVS, FQNEAQ. For the CDR3, the DNA is TGTGCCAGCAGCTTAGCGGGGCTAAGGAACACTGAAGCTTTCTTT. Its translation: CASSLAGLRNTEAFF. Full variable domain (remainder filled in from reference TRBV7-8 and TRBJ1-1): GAGVSQSPRYKVAKRGQDVALRCDPISGHVSLFWYQQALGQGPEFLTYFQNEAQLDKSGLPSDRFFAERPEGSVSTLKIQRTQQEDSAVYLCASSLAGLRNTEAFFGQGTRLTVV.

V usage is TRBV15 and J usage is TRBJ2-5; weak D call: TRBD2 (6 bases). From germline, CDR1 is LNHNV and CDR2 YYDKDF (reference sequence). Trimming removed 4 bases at V and 4 bases at J, with 16 bases between. The CDR3 is 15 residues long. The CDR3 DNA reads TGTGCCACCAGCACCGAACGGAGGGCGCGAGAGACCCAGTACTTC. This sequence encodes CATSTERRARETQYF.

The CDR3 region is CASSDGLPDTQYF. The CDR3 bases are TGTGCCAGCAGTGACGGTCTCCCAGATACGCAGTATTTT. The chain has TRBV6-1 and TRBJ2-3; no clear D. CDR1 and CDR2 (germline): MNHNS, SASEGT. The V and J ends lost 3 bases and 4 bases respectively, with 8 bases between them. There are 13 residues in the CDR3.

V usage is TRBV28 and J usage is TRBJ2-4; possible D gene TRBD2, 7 bases. Trimming cost V 6 bases and J 8 bases, with 23 bases left between them. Germline assignment: CDR1 MDHEN and CDR2 SYDVKM. The CDR3 is made up of 16 amino acids. The CDR3 loop is CASSLPKRGGKHIQYF. CDR3 bases: TGTGCCAGCAGCCTACCCAAAAGGGGGGGCAAGCACATTCAGTACTTC.

The chain couples TRBV19 to TRBJ1-2; 11 bases match TRBD1. V trimming: 6 bases; J trimming: 4 bases; junction bases outside the gene matches: 7. Germline V gives CDR1 LNHDA, CDR2 SQIVND (reference sequence). The CDR3 contains 15 residues. The CDR3 DNA reads TGTGCCAGTAGCCCCGGACAGGGGGCATCCTATGGCTACACCTTC. This encodes CASSPGQGASYGYTF.

A word on this clone: The limits of the CDR3 on the DNA are not certain, so only TCRdb's listed CDR3 is given. The CDR3 here is CASSKFGLGARISNRPQHF. This chain connects TRBV21-1 to TRBJ1-5; the table's D gene call, TRBD1, was not cross checked with the DNA. TRBV21-1 is shown as a pseudogene. Ends included, the CDR3 has 19 residues.

This clone came up a few times. V and J are TRBV30 and TRBJ2-3; possibly TRBD1 for D (6 bases). Trimming removed 0 bases at V and 1 base at J, with 14 bases between. Germline V gene data show CDR1 as GTSNPN and CDR2 as SVGIG (reference sequence). The length of the CDR3 is 16 residues. CDR3 in amino acids: CAWSVARPGGTDTQYF. The CDR3 DNA sequence: TGTGCCTGGAGTGTAGCCCGGCCAGGGGGCACAGATACGCAGTATTTT.

The chain carries TRBV5-4 and TRBJ2-5; 10 positions agree with TRBD2. The germline V gene has CDR1 SGHNT and CDR2 YYREEE (reference sequence). J lost 2 bases, V lost 5 bases, and 9 bases had no gene match. The length of the CDR3 is 16 residues. CDR3 bases: TGTGCCAGCAGACCGAGGACTAGCGGAGGTCAAGAGACCCAGTACTTC. This codes for CASRPRTSGGQETQYF.

The rearrangement uses TRBV9 and TRBJ1-1; 9 bases line up with TRBD1. Germline V gene data show CDR1 as SGDLS and CDR2 as YYNGEE. CDR3 length equals 15 residues. Trimming at V came to 3 bases and at J to 6 bases, leaving 9 bases not matched to a gene. In DNA, the CDR3 is TGTGCCAGCAGCGCCGTGTCTCGGACAGGGGCTGAAGCTTTCTTT. Translating gives CASSAVSRTGAEAFF.

Here the CDR3 reads CASSSRLAGGMNEQFF. In nucleotides, the CDR3 is TGTGCCAGCAGCTCAAGACTAGCGGGAGGAATGAATGAGCAGTTCTTC. V is TRBV7-2 and J is TRBJ2-1, with 13 bases lining up with TRBD2. With 4 bases clipped from V and 7 bases from J, the junction kept 7 bases outside the gene matches. Germline CDR1 SGHTA, CDR2 FQGNSA. The CDR3 spans 16 residues. The variable domain in full, completed from reference TRBV7-2 and TRBJ2-1, reads GAGVSQSPSNKVTEKGKDVELRCDPISGHTALYWYRQSLGQGLEFLIYFQGNSAPDKSGLPSDRFSAERTGGSVSTLTIQRTQQEDSAVYLCASSSRLAGGMNEQFFGPGTRLTVL.

As concerns this clone: Germline and junction disagree at one end, which may indicate a read error. This chain uses TRBV11-2 with TRBJ2-6; TRBD1 might be the D (5 bases). There are 16 residues in the CDR3. The germline CDR1 and CDR2 sequences are SGHAT and FQNNGV. CDR3 protein: CASSPRLSSGANGLTF. The CDR3 DNA sequence: TGTGCCAGCAGCCCCCGGCTTTCCTCTGGGGCCAACGGCCTGACTTTC.

The chain links TRBV29-1 to TRBJ2-5; 10 nucleotides match TRBD1. This CDR3 has 16 amino acids. V gave up 4 bases and J gave up 3 bases; unmatched junction bases: 11. Germline V lookup: CDR1 SQVTM, CDR2 ANQGSEA. This CDR3 is CSVAPTPGQGKETQYF. CDR3 nucleotide sequence: TGCAGCGTTGCCCCAACGCCGGGACAGGGGAAAGAGACCCAGTACTTC.

The rearrangement uses TRBV7-9 and TRBJ1-1; D is possibly TRBD1 (5 bases). The V end lost 5 bases, the J end lost 4 bases, and 11 bases lay between the germline ends. The germline gives CDR1 SEHNR, CDR2 FQNEAQ (reference sequence). The CDR3 runs to 13 residues. The CDR3 region is CASSPQGTTEAFF. Written as DNA, the CDR3 is TGTGCCAGCAGCCCTCAGGGAACCACTGAAGCTTTCTTT.

The chain has TRBV7-3 and TRBJ2-2, with 7 bases aligning to TRBD1. The CDR3 has 16 residues. CDR1 SGHTA and CDR2 FQGTGA come from the germline V gene. Germline trimming cut 3 bases from V and 0 bases from J; bases unmatched to any gene: 4. CDR3: CASSFSGQANTGELFF. CDR3 nucleotide sequence: TGTGCCAGCAGCTTCTCAGGACAGGCGAACACCGGGGAGCTGTTTTTT.